The 30 T cell receptor delta chains below all came from one sample that was sequenced in a study of γδ T cells in repeated Plasmodium falciparum infection. Flow sorting of PBMC yielded separate Vgamma9/Vdelta2+ and Vdelta2-negative gammadelta T cell populations for bulk repertoire analysis. TCRdb reanalysed the multiplex PCR reads via CATT. The sample includes more than 45,000 delta-chain clones, roughly 1.8% seen only once; the top ten take around 16%. Sequencing was carried out using gamma-delta T cells from blood. These receptors were obtained from a pool of human donors (malaria-infected and uninfected, not separated).

This clone was found a few times. TCRdb lists the protein of a much larger clone for this DNA, which differs at residue 14, so this is likely a read error; the protein given here is translated from the DNA itself. The CDR3 region is CALGVQGWLLLRTLYTDKLIF. The CDR3, as DNA: TGTGCTCTTGGGGTTCAAGGGTGGCTCCTACTTCGTACTTTGTACACCGATAAACTCATCTTT. The rearrangement joins TRDV1 to TRDJ1, with D possibly being TRDD2 (6 bases). Assignment of the J gene here rests on matching the DNA to germline, because TCRdb gives none. Germline-derived CDR1 and CDR2 are TSWWSYY and QGS. CDR3 length equals 21 residues. The ends were cut back, 4 bases at V and 0 bases at J, with 30 bases in the middle.

With regard to this clone: A far larger clone is only one base removed, so a read error is likely. This sample also contains other DNA sequences that code for the same CDR3. CDR3 DNA sequence: TGCGCTCTTGGGTACCTAACGAGGGGACCCCCCGGGAGCACCGATAAACTCATCTTT. Translating gives CALGYLTRGPPGSTDKLIF. The rearrangement uses TRDV1 and TRDJ1, with D perhaps TRDD3 (5 bases). Since TCRdb gives no J gene, matching the DNA to germline was used here to assign it. Germline loops: CDR1 TSWWSYY, CDR2 QGS. CDR3 length: 19 residues.

This clone was detected a few times. The TCRdb protein, from a much larger clone, departs from this DNA's translation at residue 19, likely by read error; the protein shown derives from the DNA. The chain joins TRDV3 to TRDJ1, with TRDD3 matching over 13 bases. No J gene was available from TCRdb, and it was assigned here by a germline match of the DNA. Trimming at V came to 3 bases and at J to 4 bases, leaving 35 bases not matched to a gene. The CDR3 contains 24 residues. CDR1 TVYSNPD and CDR2 GDNSRS come from the germline V gene (reference sequence). The CDR3, as DNA: TGTGCCTTACCAATGTCCCCCTCAACTGGGGGATACGCGTATCCAAAAACGTACATCGATAAACTCATCTTT. This sequence encodes CALPMSPSTGGYAYPKTYIDKLIF.

The table lists this clone with a few counts. The protein TCRdb lists belongs to a much larger clone and differs from this DNA's translation at residue 17, which points to a read error; the protein shown is made from the DNA. The V and J genes are TRDV1 and TRDJ1, with TRDD3 matching over 10 bases. The CDR3 is made up of 20 amino acids. Looked up from germline, CDR1 is TSWWSYY and CDR2 is QGS. CDR3 region: CALGELVFWNYWGIPDELIF. CDR3 bases: TGTGCTCTTGGGGAACTAGTCTTCTGGAACTACTGGGGGATCCCCGATGAACTCATCTTT.

Details on this clone: One end of the junction varies from germline; a read error may be responsible. The V gene is TRDV1, the J gene TRDJ1, with D tentatively TRDD3 (6 bases). TCRdb is silent on the J gene; assignment here came from matching the DNA to germline. The V gene's germline CDR1 is TSWWSYY and CDR2 QGS. The length of the CDR3 is 17 residues. CDR3 region: CSGAPSVLGLYTDKLIF. CDR3 sequence (DNA): TGCTCTGGGGCTCCATCGGTACTGGGTTTGTACACCGATAAACTCATCTTT.

Details on this clone: With only one base between it and a far larger clone, this is likely a read error. The chain carries TRDV3 and TRDJ1, with 9 bases matching TRDD3. No J gene was available from TCRdb, and it was assigned here by a germline match of the DNA. This CDR3 is built from 19 residues. V shed 5 bases, J shed 2 bases, and the junction held 24 bases outside the gene matches. In germline, CDR1 is TVYSNPD, CDR2 GDNSRS (reference sequence). The CDR3 sequence is CALNLFRRGYANSTDKLIF. The CDR3 bases are TGTGCCCTCAACCTCTTCCGAAGGGGATACGCGAATTCGACCGATAAACTCATCTTT.

This clone has a handful of counts. TCRdb shows a much larger clone's protein in place of this DNA's translation, and the two differ at residue 20, likely through a read error; the protein shown is translated from the DNA. V and J are TRDV1 and TRDJ1; 11 bases fit TRDD3. The CDR3 contains 23 residues. CDR1 is TSWWSYY, CDR2 QGS, per germline. CDR3 in DNA: TGTGCTCTTGGCGCGACGCGGATCTCCCCCGTACTGGGGGATAGATTTGGCACCGATGAACTCATCTTT. Translating it yields CALGATRISPVLGDRFGTDELIF.

On this clone itself: This DNA translates differently at residue 5 from the TCRdb protein, which is that of a much larger clone; a read error is likely, and the protein shown is the DNA's own translation. The V and J genes are TRDV2 and TRDJ1; 13 positions agree with TRDD3. Matching the DNA to germline supplied the J gene, which TCRdb does not give. Germline-derived CDR1 and CDR2 are GEAIGNYY and EKD. There are 22 residues in the CDR3. The ends lost 3 bases at V and 6 bases at J; junction bases unmatched: 27. DNA of the CDR3: TGTGCCTGTGACTCCGTTCTTCGGCCTCATACTGGGGGATACGCCGCACCTAATAAACTCATCTTT. This sequence encodes CACDSVLRPHTGGYAAPNKLIF.

Concerning this clone itself: For this DNA, TCRdb reports the protein of a much larger clone, which diverges at residue 6, most likely from a read error; the protein presented here is translated directly from the DNA. This chain joins TRDV2 and TRDJ1, with 8 nucleotides matching TRDD3. The J gene comes from matching the DNA to germline here; TCRdb lacks it. V shed 0 bases, J shed 0 bases, and the junction held 8 bases outside the gene matches. CDR1 is GEAIGNYY and CDR2 is EKD in the germline V gene. The CDR3 covers 17 residues. CDR3 region: CACDTFLGDPYTDKLIF. Here the CDR3 DNA reads TGTGCCTGTGACACCTTCCTGGGGGACCCATACACCGATAAACTCATCTTT.

This clone was counted many times. The same CDR3 is also encoded by other DNA sequences in this sample. The V gene is TRDV3, the J gene TRDJ1; perhaps TRDD2 as D (5 bases). There are 25 residues in the CDR3. Trimming pared 0 bases from V and 0 bases from J, leaving 44 bases between. Germline V lookup: CDR1 TVYSNPD, CDR2 GDNSRS (reference sequence). This CDR3 reads CAFRVPPRTFGRYNPQFTHTDKLIF. The CDR3 region has the DNA TGTGCCTTTAGGGTGCCTCCTAGGACGTTTGGGCGATATAACCCACAATTTACCCACACCGATAAACTCATCTTT.

A few counts support this clone. The amino acid sequence in TCRdb belongs to a much larger clone and departs from this DNA's translation at residue 15, likely a sequencing read error; the sequence shown is translated from the DNA. This rearrangement joins TRDV1 to TRDJ1; 8 positions agree with TRDD3. TCRdb supplies no J gene; here it was assigned by aligning the nucleotide sequence to germline. There are 20 residues in the CDR3. V lost 1 base, J lost 3 bases, and 19 bases stayed unmatched. In germline, CDR1 is TSWWSYY, CDR2 QGS. CDR3 residues: CALGEPSPPKYWGLADKLIF. The CDR3 DNA sequence: TGTGCTCTTGGGGAACCCAGCCCTCCCAAATACTGGGGGCTCGCCGATAAACTCATCTTT.

This clone was found a few times. Translating this DNA gives a protein that differs at residue 12 from the TCRdb one, which belongs to a much larger clone; a read error is likely, and the protein shown is this translation. The V gene reported is TRDV1; the J gene is uncalled; TRDD3, the D gene given by the table, was not confirmed from the DNA. Germline V gene sequence: CDR1 TSWWSYY, CDR2 QGS. The length of the CDR3 is 14 residues. CDR3 loop: CALVWGAHTDKPIF. Written as DNA, the CDR3 is TGTGCTCTTGTCTGGGGGGCGCACACCGATAAACCCATCTTT.

This clone was picked up a small number of times. For this DNA, TCRdb reports the protein of a much larger clone, which diverges at residue 8, most likely from a read error; the protein presented here is translated directly from the DNA. J is TRDJ3 and V is TRDV2; D is perhaps TRDD3 (5 bases). Germline-derived CDR1 and CDR2 are GEAIGNYY and EKD. V lost 1 base, J lost 0 bases, and 15 bases lay in between. This CDR3 is built from 19 residues. CDR3: CACDTPGRQSSWDTRQMFF. CDR3 nucleotide sequence: TGTGCCTGTGACACTCCTGGGAGACAAAGCTCCTGGGACACCCGACAGATGTTTTTC.

On this clone itself: With only one base between it and a far larger clone, this is likely a read error. Other DNA variants within this sample encode the same CDR3. This chain uses TRDV1 with TRDJ1; TRDD3 aligns across 10 bases. Germline loops: CDR1 TSWWSYY, CDR2 QGS. This CDR3 is built from 20 residues. J gave up 11 bases and V 2 bases, and 26 bases lay outside the gene matches. CDR3 DNA sequence: TGTGCTCTTGGGGAATTACCTTCTTTCTCTCCGTACTGGGGGATCGGGGAGCTCATCTTT. Protein sequence: CALGELPSFSPYWGIGELIF.

This clone was picked up a small number of times. The protein in TCRdb stems from a much larger clone and differs at residue 20 from this DNA's translation, likely a read error; here the protein is translated from the DNA. This chain uses TRDV1 with TRDJ1, with TRDD3 matching 8 bases. CDR3 length: 24 amino acids. Germline V lookup: CDR1 TSWWSYY, CDR2 QGS. CDR3 nucleotide sequence: TGTGCTCTTGGGGAACTTCTAATTTTTCCGCTGCCACGGTGGGATACGCCCCACACCGGTAAACTCATCTTT. This translates into CALGELLIFPLPRWDTPHTGKLIF.

Note on this clone: TCRdb lists the protein of a much larger clone for this DNA, which differs at residue 8, so this is likely a read error; the protein given here is translated from the DNA itself. As DNA, the CDR3 is TGTGCTCTTGGGGAAATTTCCTGCTACTGGGGAACAGAGAGGGACACCGATAAACTCATCTTT. This encodes CALGEISCYWGTERDTDKLIF. This rearrangement joins TRDV1 to TRDJ1; 7 bases are a match to TRDD3. Germline CDR1 and CDR2: TSWWSYY and QGS. V lost 2 bases to trimming and J lost 0 bases; unmatched junction nucleotides: 21. This CDR3 contains 21 residues.

The V and J genes are TRDV1 and TRDJ1; possible D gene TRDD2, 6 bases. Germline assignment: CDR1 TSWWSYY and CDR2 QGS. The CDR3 has 22 amino acids. Trimming removed 2 bases at V and 0 bases at J, with 31 bases between. In nucleotides, the CDR3 is TGTGCTCTTGGGGAAAGGATGTCCTACTTCCTCCGCTTATCCTATAACACCGATAAACTCATCTTT. The encoded protein is CALGERMSYFLRLSYNTDKLIF.

Remarks on this clone: The protein TCRdb lists belongs to a much larger clone and differs from this DNA's translation at residue 5, which points to a read error; the protein shown is made from the DNA. The rearrangement uses TRDV1 and TRDJ1; D may match TRDD2 or TRDD3 (6 bases each). In the absence of a J gene in TCRdb, the DNA was matched to germline to assign it here. CDR1 TSWWSYY and CDR2 QGS come from the germline V gene. The CDR3 totals 17 residues. Between the trimmed V and J ends, which lost 5 bases and 7 bases, there was a span of 26 bases. The chain's CDR3 is CALGIPSVSGEVGKLIF. In DNA form, the CDR3 reads TGTGCTCTTGGGATTCCTAGTGTGTCGGGGGAGGTCGGTAAACTCATCTTT.

On this clone itself: It differs at one base from a far larger clone, so likely a read error. Additional DNA sequences in this sample encode the identical CDR3. The CDR3 loop is CALGAPFPTNYPLDWGPHTKLIF. Written as DNA, the CDR3 is TGTGCTCTTGGGGCCCCGTTCCCTACTAACTACCCTCTTGACTGGGGACCACACACTAAACTCATCTTT. The chain employs TRDV1 and TRDJ1; TRDD3 agrees at 7 bases. Germline matching of the DNA provided the J gene here, since TCRdb leaves it blank. This CDR3 is 23 amino acids long. Germline V lookup: CDR1 TSWWSYY, CDR2 QGS. The junction had 36 bases not matched to a gene; V was cut back by 4 bases and J by 7 bases.

In its sample, this clone was seen a few times. TCRdb's listed protein matches a much larger clone and diverges from this DNA's translation at residue 13, likely through a read error; the protein shown comes from the DNA. This sequence joins TRDV1 and TRDJ1, with TRDD3 identical over 10 bases. Germline V gene sequence: CDR1 TSWWSYY, CDR2 QGS. The CDR3 extends over 21 amino acids. V was pared by 2 bases and J by 5 bases, with 23 bases of the junction left unmatched. The CDR3 spells CALGEFTAVLGDSVVMDKLIF. CDR3 in DNA: TGTGCTCTTGGGGAATTCACGGCGGTACTGGGGGATTCTGTCGTCATGGATAAACTCATCTTT.

This clone was counted only a few times. TCRdb's listed protein matches a much larger clone and diverges from this DNA's translation at residue 15, likely through a read error; the protein shown comes from the DNA. The rearrangement joins TRDV1 to TRDJ1, with D perhaps matching TRDD3 (6 bases). Here the J gene was assigned by germline matching of the DNA, as TCRdb has none. The germline CDR1 and CDR2 sequences are TSWWSYY and QGS. The ends were cut back, 1 base at V and 3 bases at J, with 27 bases in the middle. This CDR3 spans 20 amino acids. This chain's CDR3 is CALGEQVGWGSYSYPDKLIF. CDR3 sequence (DNA): TGTGCTCTTGGGGAACAAGTCGGTTGGGGGTCATACTCATACCCCGATAAACTCATCTTT.

Ten or more counts support this clone. TCRdb lists the protein of a much larger clone for this DNA, which differs at residue 11, so this is likely a read error; the protein given here is translated from the DNA itself. V and J are TRDV2 and TRDJ1; 8 bases align to TRDD3. The J gene, left out of TCRdb, was set here by checking the DNA against germline. The CDR3 runs 18 residues. The germline gives CDR1 GEAIGNYY, CDR2 EKD. J lost 0 bases, V lost 0 bases, and 11 bases had no gene match. For the CDR3, the DNA is TGTGCCTGTGACACCTCGGTACTGGGGGCCAGGTACACCGATAAACTCATCTTT. Residues: CACDTSVLGARYTDKLIF.

This clone has just a few counts. V usage is TRDV1 and J usage is TRDJ1; 9 bases agree with TRDD3. The J gene is not listed in TCRdb, so it was assigned here from a DNA match to germline. This CDR3 spans 16 amino acids. Germline lookup yields CDR1 TSWWSYY and CDR2 QGS. Trimming removed 0 bases from V and 2 bases from J; junction bases left unmatched: 4. CDR3 nucleotide sequence: TGTGCTCTTGGGGAACTTACCGGGGATACGACCGATAAACTCATCTTT. Protein product: CALGELTGDTTDKLIF.

As concerns this clone: A far bigger clonotype differs at one base, so this is likely a read error. This sample includes further DNA sequences coding for the same CDR3. The V gene is TRDV1, the J gene TRDJ1; possible D gene TRDD3, 6 bases. TCRdb lists no J gene, so it was determined here by aligning the DNA to germline. Germline CDR1 is TSWWSYY and CDR2 is QGS. This CDR3 has 25 residues. Trimming stripped 0 bases from V and 3 bases from J, with 41 bases between. The CDR3 sequence is CALGELRYTTLPLLSLGIEADKLIF. For the CDR3, the DNA is TGTGCTCTTGGGGAACTTAGATACACCACATTACCCCTCTTATCGCTGGGGATCGAGGCCGATAAACTCATCTTT.

V gene TRDV2 combines with J gene TRDJ1, with TRDD3 matching over 12 bases. The J gene comes from matching the DNA to germline here; TCRdb lacks it. This CDR3 spans 16 amino acids. V shed 7 bases, J shed 1 base, and the junction held 9 bases outside the gene matches. The germline CDR1 and CDR2 sequences are GEAIGNYY and EKD. The CDR3 sequence is CACGLGDTSFTDKLIF. The CDR3 nucleotides read TGTGCCTGCGGACTGGGGGATACAAGCTTCACCGATAAACTCATCTTT.

In the case of this clone: A far larger clone differs by one base, so this is likely a read error. Other nucleotide sequences from this sample produce the same CDR3. The chain couples TRDV2 to TRDJ1; D may correspond to TRDD2 or TRDD3 (6 bases each). The J gene is not listed in TCRdb, so it was assigned here from a DNA match to germline. The CDR3 has 29 amino acids. Germline CDR1 reads GEAIGNYY; CDR2 reads EKD. V was pared by 3 bases and J by 0 bases, with 55 bases between. The CDR3 nucleotides read TGTGCCTGTGACCCTGCCTTCCGGCCCAATGGAGTAGAGCCCTTACTGGGAGCCGACGCTGACCTATACACCGATAAACTCATCTTT. Amino acids: CACDPAFRPNGVEPLLGADADLYTDKLIF.

Note on this clone: A far larger clone is one base from this, pointing to a likely read error. The same CDR3 is also encoded by other DNA sequences in this sample. The CDR3 DNA reads TGTGCTCTTGGGAAGGGAGTCCCCACGTGGTATACTGGGGGATTCCGGTACACCGATAAACTCATCTTT. Its protein is CALGKGVPTWYTGGFRYTDKLIF. V and J are TRDV1 and TRDJ1; 10 positions match TRDD3. The J segment lost 0 bases and the V segment lost 5 bases, leaving 27 bases of the junction unmatched. The CDR3 runs 23 residues. Germline V CDR1 and CDR2: TSWWSYY, QGS.

Turning to this clone: The amino acid sequence in TCRdb belongs to a much larger clone and departs from this DNA's translation at residue 18, likely a sequencing read error; the sequence shown is translated from the DNA. The chain joins TRAV36/DV7 to TRDJ1, with TRDD3 matching 12 bases. The CDR3 loop spans 21 amino acids. Per germline, CDR1 VTNFRS and CDR2 LTSSGIE (reference sequence). The CDR3 nucleotides read TGTGCTGTGGTCCTCATCCTGCCCTTCTGGGGGATACGCTCGGACACCGATAATCTCATCTTT. This translates into CAVVLILPFWGIRSDTDNLIF.

Points on this clone: TCRdb attributes to this sequence the protein of a much larger clone, which differs from the DNA translation at residue 5; a read error is likely, and the protein displayed is translated from the DNA. The rearrangement uses TRDV1 and TRDJ1, with 10 positions matching TRDD3. The J gene, absent from TCRdb, was called here by matching the DNA to germline. Unmatched junction bases numbered 20, after V lost 4 bases and J lost 6 bases. This CDR3 is built from 19 residues. CDR1 and CDR2 (germline): TSWWSYY, QGS. The CDR3 nucleotides read TGTGCTCTTGGGGGACTCAGGTCTCCCTTACTGGGGGATCCCCATAAACTCATCTTT. It translates to CALGGLRSPLLGDPHKLIF.

Relative to its sample, this clone is large. This same CDR3 is encoded by further DNA sequences in the sample. The chain uses TRDV2 and TRDJ1; 8 nucleotides align to TRDD3. The CDR3 is 15 amino acids. Germline CDR1 and CDR2: GEAIGNYY and EKD. Trimming removed 3 bases from V and 0 bases from J; junction bases left unmatched: 5. The CDR3 loop is CACDVLGVYTDKLIF. The CDR3 nucleotides are TGTGCCTGTGACGTACTGGGGGTTTACACCGATAAACTCATCTTT.